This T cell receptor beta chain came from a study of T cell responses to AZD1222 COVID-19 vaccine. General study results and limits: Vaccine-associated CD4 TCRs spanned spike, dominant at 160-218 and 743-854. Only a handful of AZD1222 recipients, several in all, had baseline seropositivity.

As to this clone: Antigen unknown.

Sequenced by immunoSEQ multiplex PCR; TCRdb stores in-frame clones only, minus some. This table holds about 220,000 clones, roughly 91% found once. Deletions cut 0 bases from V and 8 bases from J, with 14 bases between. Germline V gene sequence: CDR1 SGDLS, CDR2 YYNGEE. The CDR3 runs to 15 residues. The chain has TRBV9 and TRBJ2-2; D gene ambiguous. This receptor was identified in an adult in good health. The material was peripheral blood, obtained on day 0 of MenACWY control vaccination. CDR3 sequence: CASSVDSGFAGELFF. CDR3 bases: TGTGCCAGCAGCGTAGATTCTGGTTTTGCGGGGGAGCTGTTTTTT.